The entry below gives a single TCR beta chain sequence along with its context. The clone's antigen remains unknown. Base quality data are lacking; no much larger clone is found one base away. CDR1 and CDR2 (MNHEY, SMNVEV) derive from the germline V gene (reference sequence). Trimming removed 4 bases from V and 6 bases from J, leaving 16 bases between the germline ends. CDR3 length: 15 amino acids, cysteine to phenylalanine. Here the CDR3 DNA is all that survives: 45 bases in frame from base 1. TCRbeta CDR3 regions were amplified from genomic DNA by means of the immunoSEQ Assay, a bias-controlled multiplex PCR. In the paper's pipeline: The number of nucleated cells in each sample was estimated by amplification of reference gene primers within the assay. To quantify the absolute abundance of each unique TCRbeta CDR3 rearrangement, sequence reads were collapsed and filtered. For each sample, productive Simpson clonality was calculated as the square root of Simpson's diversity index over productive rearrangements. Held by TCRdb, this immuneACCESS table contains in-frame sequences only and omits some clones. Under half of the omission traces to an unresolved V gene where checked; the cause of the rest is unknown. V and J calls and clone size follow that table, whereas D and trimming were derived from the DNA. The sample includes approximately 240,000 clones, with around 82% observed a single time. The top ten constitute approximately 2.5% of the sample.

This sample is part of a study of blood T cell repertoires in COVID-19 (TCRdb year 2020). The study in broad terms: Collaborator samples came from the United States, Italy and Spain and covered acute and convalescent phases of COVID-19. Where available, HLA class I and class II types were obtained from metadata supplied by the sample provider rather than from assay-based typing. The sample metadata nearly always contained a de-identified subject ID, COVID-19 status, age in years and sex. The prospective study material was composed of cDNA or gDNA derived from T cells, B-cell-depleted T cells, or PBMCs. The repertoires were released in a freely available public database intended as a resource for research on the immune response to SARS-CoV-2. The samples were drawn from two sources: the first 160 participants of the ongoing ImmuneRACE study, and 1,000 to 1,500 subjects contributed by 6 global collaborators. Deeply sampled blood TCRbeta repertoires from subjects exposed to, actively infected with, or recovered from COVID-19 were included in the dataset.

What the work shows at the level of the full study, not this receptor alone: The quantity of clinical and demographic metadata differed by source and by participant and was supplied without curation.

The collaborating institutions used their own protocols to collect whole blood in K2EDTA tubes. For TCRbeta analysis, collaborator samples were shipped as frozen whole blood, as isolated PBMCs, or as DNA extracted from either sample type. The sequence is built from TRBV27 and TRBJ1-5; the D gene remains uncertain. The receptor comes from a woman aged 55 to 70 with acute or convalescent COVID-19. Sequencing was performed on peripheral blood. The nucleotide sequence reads TGTGCCAGCAGTTCCCGGGCCCCAGAGGGTCAGCCCCAGCATTTT. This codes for CASSSRAPEGQPQHF.